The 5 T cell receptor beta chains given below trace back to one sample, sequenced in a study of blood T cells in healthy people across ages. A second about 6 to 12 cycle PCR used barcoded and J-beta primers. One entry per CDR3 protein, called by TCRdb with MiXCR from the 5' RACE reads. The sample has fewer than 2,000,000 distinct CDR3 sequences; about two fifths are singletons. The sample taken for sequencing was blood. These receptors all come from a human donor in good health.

The CDR3 nucleotides read TGTGCCAGCAGTTGGGGAGGACAGGCAGAGGGCTACACCTTC. Protein: CASSWGGQAEGYTF. The chain combines TRBV2 with TRBJ1-2, with TRBD1 matching 7 bases. Trimming cost V 5 bases and J 8 bases; bases outside gene matches: 11. CDR3 length: 14 amino acids. Germline-derived CDR1 and CDR2 are SNHLY and FYNNEI.

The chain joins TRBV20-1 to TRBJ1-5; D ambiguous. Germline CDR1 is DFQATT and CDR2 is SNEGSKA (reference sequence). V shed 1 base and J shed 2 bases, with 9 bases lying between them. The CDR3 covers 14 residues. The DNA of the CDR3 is TGCAGTGCTAGAGCCCCGAGGGGCAATCAGCCCCAGCATTTT. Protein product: CSARAPRGNQPQHF.

The CDR3: CASSQDSDYQPQHF. The CDR3 DNA follows: TGCGCCAGCAGCCAAGATTCAGATTATCAGCCCCAGCATTTT. The rearrangement links TRBV4-1 to TRBJ1-5; D is ambiguous. V was cut by 0 bases and J by 5 bases, with 8 bases left in between. The CDR3 is 14 residues long. Germline CDR1 MGHRA, CDR2 YSYEKL.

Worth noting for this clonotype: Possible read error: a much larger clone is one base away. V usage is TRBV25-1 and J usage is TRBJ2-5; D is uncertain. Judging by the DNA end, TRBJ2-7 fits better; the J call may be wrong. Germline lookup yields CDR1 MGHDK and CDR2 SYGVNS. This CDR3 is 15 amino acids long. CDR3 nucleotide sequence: TGTGCCAGCAGTGAGGAGTATGGGGATTGGAGCGAGCAGTACTTC. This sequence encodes CASSEEYGDWSEQYF.

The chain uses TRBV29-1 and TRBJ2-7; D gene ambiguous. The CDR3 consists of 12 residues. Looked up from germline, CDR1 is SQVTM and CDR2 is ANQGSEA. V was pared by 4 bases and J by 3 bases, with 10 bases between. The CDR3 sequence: CSVVRQNYEQYF. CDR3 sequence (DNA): TGCAGCGTTGTCCGCCAGAACTACGAGCAGTACTTC.